One T cell receptor beta chain is described in this entry. Patients at the Seattle site were enrolled during active infection and followed longitudinally. The CDR3 is 15 amino acids. Per the germline V gene, CDR1 is SGHKS and CDR2 is YYEKEE (reference sequence). The V gene end was trimmed by 4 bases and the J gene end by 4 bases; junction bases not matched to a gene: 11. The record originates from a study of blood T cell repertoires in COVID-19. Study as a whole: Acute and convalescent COVID-19 samples came from the United States, Italy and Spain. The analysed material was cDNA or gDNA that came from T cells, B-cell-depleted T cells, or PBMCs.

Authors' methods: Researchers report that nucleated cell counts were estimated from reference gene primer amplification. Sequenced by immunoSEQ multiplex PCR; TCRdb stores in-frame clones only, minus some. V and J calls plus clone size are reproduced from that table; the DNA served to infer D and trimming. The sample shows about 82,000 clones, roughly three quarters of them seen only once. The chain joins TRBV5-5 to TRBJ2-7; 7 bases fit TRBD1. This receptor was identified in a man aged 55 to 70 with COVID-19, enrolled during active disease. The specimen was peripheral blood. CDR3: CASSPLGGVAYEQYF. Written as DNA, the CDR3 is TGTGCCAGCAGCCCTCTAGGGGGCGTTGCGTACGAGCAGTACTTC. Based on the CDR3 plus reference TRBV5-5 and TRBJ2-7, the full variable domain is DAGVTQSPTHLIKTRGQQVTLRCSPISGHKSVSWYQQVLGQGPQFIFQYYEKEERGRGNFPDRFSARQFPNYSSELNVNALLLGDSALYLCASSPLGGVAYEQYFGPGTRLTVT.